This TCR beta chain was captured by sequencing in a study of T cell changes during pregnancy in multiple sclerosis. This CDR3 comprises 17 residues. The germline V gene has CDR1 SGDLS and CDR2 YYNGEE. Trimming cost V 0 bases and J 3 bases; bases outside gene matches: 8. Libraries were prepared by immunoSEQ multiplex PCR; TCRdb keeps only in-frame clonotypes and omits some of them. The table includes 65,000 to 85,000 clones, about 89% detected once. The rearrangement uses TRBV9 and TRBJ1-3, with 8 positions matching TRBD1. The sequence came from a female donor in good health, enrolled as a control in a pregnancy study. The sequencing used peripheral blood, collected in the first trimester of pregnancy. The CDR3: CASSVGGQGVGGNTIYF. The CDR3 DNA sequence: TGTGCCAGCAGCGTAGGCGGACAGGGAGTAGGTGGAAACACCATATATTTT.